The clone carrying this TCR beta chain was recorded at least ten times. Its antigen is not known. The entry originates in a study of T cells in Graves' hyperthyroidism and ophthalmopathy. Findings and caveats of the study: Among clonotypes expanded in thyroid above 0.001, most were also found in blood.

Patients with uncontrolled infections, other autoimmune diseases, pregnancy or lactation were excluded. CDR3 length: 14 amino acids. V lost 4 bases to trimming and J lost 7 bases, with 14 bases between them. The V gene's germline CDR1 is SEHNR and CDR2 FQNEAQ (reference sequence). RNA transcripts served as the template for amplifying TCR beta CDR3 regions. The TCR CDR3 first-round RT-PCR relied on the HTBI primer set. TCRdb called the multiplex PCR reads again in MiXCR, with one record for every CDR3 protein. This sample has more than 500,000 distinct CDR3 sequences, with 12% to 15% found just once. The sequenced material came from blood. This rearrangement joins TRBV7-9 to TRBJ1-5; tentative D call: TRBD1 (6 bases). The TCR comes from a woman aged 40-49 years with Graves' hyperthyroidism. The CDR3 coding sequence is TGTGCCAGCAGCTCGACAGGAGACCTACAGCCCCAGCATTTT. Translation gives CASSSTGDLQPQHF.